Below are 3 T cell receptor beta chains sequenced from a single sample in a study of T cells in Graves' hyperthyroidism and ophthalmopathy. RNA transcripts were the template for amplifying TCR beta CDR3 regions. HTBI primers were used for first-round RT-PCR of the TCR CDR3. TCRdb re-derived calls from the multiplex PCR reads in MiXCR, one entry per CDR3 protein. This sample carries about 570,000 distinct CDR3 sequences, 14% of them seen once, and the ten largest clones take approximately 15%. Sequenced input: blood. The receptors here all came from a middle-aged woman with Graves' hyperthyroidism.

This clonotype has a count of ten or more. V and J are TRBV12-3 or TRBV12-4 and TRBJ2-3, with D perhaps TRBD2 (6 bases). CDR3 size: 15 residues. The V end lost 5 bases, the J end lost 2 bases, and 14 bases lay between the germline ends. CDR3 sequence reads: CASSPPGLLTDTQYF. As DNA, the CDR3 is TGTGCCAGCAGTCCCCCGGGACTGCTCACAGATACGCAGTATTTT.

This clonotype was seen at least ten times. J is TRBJ2-1 and V is TRBV20-1, with 14 bases identical to TRBD2. The CDR3 sequence is 17 residues long. V shed 7 bases and J 0 bases; nucleotides not matched to a gene: 8. CDR1 and CDR2 from the germline V gene are DFQATT and SNEGSKA (reference sequence). CDR3 bases: TGCAGTGTTAGGACTAGCGGGAGGATAAGCTCCTACAATGAGCAGTTCTTC. Protein sequence: CSVRTSGRISSYNEQFF.

The chain joins TRBV6-6 to TRBJ1-6; TRBD1 might be the D (5 bases). The CDR3 sequence is 17 residues long. V was trimmed by 0 bases and J by 7 bases, leaving 16 bases between them. Germline lookup yields CDR1 MNHNY and CDR2 SVGAGI (reference sequence). The CDR3 DNA reads TGTGCCAGCAGTTACTCCTCAGGCACAGGAGGGAATTCACCCCTCCACTTT. It encodes CASSYSSGTGGNSPLHF.